This T cell receptor (beta chain) stems from a study of T cells in Graves' hyperthyroidism and ophthalmopathy (dated by TCRdb to 2018 to 2020). Concerning the study at large: Peripheral blood was collected at initial diagnosis, before any treatment. TCR V-J signatures able to tell the groups apart were searched for in a discovery cohort of more than 90 patients, of whom 43 had Graves' ophthalmopathy and about 55 had stable Graves' hyperthyroidism. Prospective prediction of ophthalmopathy was tested in an independent validation cohort of some 19 hyperthyroidism patients and some 17 patients who later progressed to ophthalmopathy. The approximately 100 discovery patients were divided at random into training and test sets in a 7:3 ratio. In addition, the study compared T-cell repertoires in thyroid tissue and in blood from about 6 Graves' hyperthyroidism patients. After sampling, hyperthyroidism patients received methimazole starting at 30 mg daily, and ophthalmopathy patients received high-dose intravenous methylprednisolone. The paper reports TCR Vbeta CDR3 sequencing of fewer than 150 peripheral blood samples: around 41 ophthalmopathy, some 80 hyperthyroidism and around 17 progressor patients. Broad study findings and their caveats: Sample size was not statistically predetermined, and investigators were not blinded to group allocation. Blood samples also contained most of the expanded thyroid clonotypes (frequency above 0.001), which suggests that blood repertoires may reflect thyroid immune responses. In validation, the model predicted progression to ophthalmopathy with approximately 71% sensitivity and approximately 72% specificity, a median of 6.5 months before onset. A 13 V-J signature model separated ophthalmopathy from stable hyperthyroidism, with 87.88% sensitivity and 81% to 83% specificity in cross-validation and 80%/75% in testing.

Ophthalmopathy patients had moderately to severely active disease, with a Clinical Activity Score of 3 or more, a NOSPECS grade of 4 or more, and a disease duration of less than 3 months. Any patient with an uncontrolled infection, another autoimmune disease, pregnancy or lactation was excluded. Diagnoses were based on clinical symptoms, serum thyroxine and TRAb, thyroid ultrasound and orbital computed tomography. PBMCs were isolated from about 9 ml of fresh peripheral blood by Ficoll-Paque density gradient centrifugation. Total RNA was extracted using Trizol reagent, and RNA quality was assessed on an Agilent 2100 Bioanalyzer. The germline V gene supplies CDR1 MDHEN and CDR2 SYDVKM. Measured from the cysteine to the phenylalanine, the CDR3 is 14 residues long. The kept DNA is CDR3 alone, 42 bases in frame from the first base. TCR beta CDR3 regions were amplified from RNA transcripts. For the first round of RT-PCR on the TCR CDR3, the HTBI primer set was used together with the Qiagen OneStep RT-PCR kit. A second multiplex PCR round built the libraries, followed by size selection and purification. Paired-end sequencing of the libraries was performed with 100 bp reads on an Illumina HiSeq2000. The paper's data handling went like this. Raw data were processed with SOAPnuke, discarding reads with adapters, uncalled bases, mean Phred below 15, or no exact constant-primer or identifier match. High-quality paired reads were merged using COPE v1.2.5, and each unique nucleotide sequence was defined as a clonotype. MiTCR v1.1 was used to align the clonotypes against IMGT TRBV, TRBD and TRBJ reference segments. Only V-J combinations with frequency above 0.0001, covering 99% to 99.2% of repertoires, were analysed. The TCS score was defined as F50 (clonal expansion) divided by E x V (chaos), with BLOSUM62-based TCRdist calculated between CDR3 peptides within each V-J. Welch's t-statistics and random forest reduced around 520 V-J features to about 12, which were used in a naive Bayes classifier (R e1071). The public sequencing data were trimmed at Q25 with fastp and processed into clonotypes with MiXCR by TCRdb, which kept only in-frame beta chains. Records with the same CDR3 protein are collapsed into one entry carrying the most frequent genes and DNA. For this entry, the V and J calls and clone size follow TCRdb and not the study's own pipeline. A total of around 600,000 distinct CDR3 sequences appear in this sample, 14% of them only once. The top ten constitute approximately 12% of the sample.

Comments on this clonotype: Its binding antigen is unknown. An end of the junction does not agree with germline; a read error may underlie this.

The V gene is TRBV28 and the J gene is TRBJ2-4; the D gene identity is not certain. Sequenced sample: blood. The source is a woman in her fifties or sixties with Graves' ophthalmopathy. DNA sequence: TGTGTCAGCAGTCATGTCGGCGGAGAAAACATTCAGTACTTC. This gives the protein CVSSHVGGENIQYF. Supplemented by the reference TRBV28 and TRBJ2-4 proteins around the CDR3, the complete variable domain is DVKVTQSSRYLVKRTGEKVFLECVQDMDHENMFWYRQDPGLGLRLIYFSYDVKMKEKGDIPEGYSVSREKKERFSLILESASTNQTSMYLCVSSHVGGENIQYFGAGTRLSVL.